The source of this TCR beta chain is a study of blood T cells in healthy people across ages. Across the whole study: Using template switching, researchers captured about one barcoded beta molecule for each two T cells. Study conclusions and caveats: Greater diversity and more naive CD4+ cells were seen in long-lived donors than in aged donors.

Germline assignment: CDR1 SGHAT and CDR2 FQNNGV. The CDR3 loop spans 14 amino acids. The J segment lost 4 bases and the V segment lost 5 bases, leaving 6 bases of the junction unmatched. The donors, healthy Caucasians from Russia, were aged roughly 6 to 90. As regards this clonotype: The antigen remains unidentified.

Next came a second PCR, run for about 6 to 12 cycles, which used a sample-barcoded 5' primer along with a J-beta primer mix. TCRdb reanalysed the 5' RACE reads using MiXCR and keeps one entry per CDR3 protein. The table records about 680,000 distinct CDR3 sequences, around 48% of them present only once. What was sequenced was blood. The genes are TRBV11-2 and TRBJ2-3, with 7 bases that match TRBD1. The receptor was isolated from a woman aged 55-69 years in good health. DNA for the CDR3: TGTGCCAGCAGCCTTGACAGGGAGTCAGATACGCAGTATTTT. Encoded protein: CASSLDRESDTQYF.